This record covers a single TCR beta chain. Its matching antigen is unknown. The germline V gene has CDR1 SEHNR and CDR2 FQNEAQ (reference sequence). This CDR3 contains 15 residues. Trimming took 5 bases from V and 5 from J; bases not matched to a gene: 8. The table came from immunoSEQ multiplex PCR; TCRdb's copy has only in-frame clones and leaves some out. The table records roughly 140,000 clones, 75% to 90% of them present only once. This entry belongs to a study of T cell responses to AZD1222 COVID-19 vaccine. Points from the study as a whole: Along spike, vaccine-associated CD4 TCRs were found throughout, with dominance at 160-218 and 743-854.

The sequence derives from an adult who had recovered from COVID-19. The chain carries TRBV7-9 and TRBJ1-1, with 10 bases aligning to TRBD1. This material consisted of peripheral blood, taken after recovery from COVID-19. Written as DNA, the CDR3 is TGTGCCAGCAGCGCCAGACAGGGGGCGGGGACTGAAGCTTTCTTT. Its translation: CASSARQGAGTEAFF. The full variable domain, rest sourced from reference TRBV7-9 and TRBJ1-1, is DTGVSQNPRHKITKRGQNVTFRCDPISEHNRLYWYRQTLGQGPEFLTYFQNEAQLEKSRLLSDRFSAERPKGSFSTLEIQRTEQGDSAMYLCASSARQGAGTEAFFGQGTRLTVV.